A selection of T cell receptor beta chains follows, all from one sample in a study of cytomegalovirus exposure and HLA in healthy donors. Sequencing was performed with immunoSEQ multiplex PCR; in TCRdb, only in-frame clones are kept and a portion is missing. The profile shows about 160,000 clones, roughly 78% of them singletons. The sequenced sample was PBMCs. Every receptor here comes from a woman in her 40s in good health and CMV-seronegative. Each CDR3 is given without its conserved first and last residue. Where a row states a size, it is once, few, many or the class of an expanded clone; other rows omit it.

ASRAGGAGTNEKLF TRBV10-2 once TRBJ1-4
ASSLTPQGASGIQY TRBV5-1 - TRBJ2-4
ASGKAGGHPSTDTQY TRBV21-1 - TRBJ2-3
ASSQTDRGVETQY TRBV5-6 - TRBJ2-5
ASSEEAGTHQH TRBV6-4 - TRBJ1-5
ASSPLGGVDTQY TRBV19 - TRBJ2-3
ASSCRLAGGSYEQY TRBV11-3 once -
SSSSSLYGYT TRBV7-9 - TRBJ1-2
ASSLRTLNTGELF TRBV28 - TRBJ2-2
ASSEGGNYGYT TRBV10-1 - TRBJ1-2
ASSARDRPSHTIY TRBV6-5 - TRBJ1-3